This T cell receptor beta chain originates from a study of PD-1 blockade in classical Hodgkin lymphoma. Study results and limitations: Reports indicated that newly diagnosed patients had lower baseline TCR diversity than healthy donors did.

Profiling relied on immunoSEQ multiplex PCR, and the TCRdb table lists in-frame clones only, not all of them. The repertoire holds 6,000 or so clones, with 70% to 80% as singletons. Each patient experienced a relapse that followed autologous stem cell transplantation, and brentuximab vedotin exposure varied. This clone was counted once. Its target is not known. Germline CDR1 SGHAT, CDR2 FQDESV (reference sequence). V lost 0 bases to trimming and J lost 5 bases; unmatched junction nucleotides: 7. The CDR3 runs to 16 residues. The TCR originated in a human donor with classical Hodgkin lymphoma. The material sequenced was peripheral blood mononuclear cells (PBMCs), taken at baseline. The chain has TRBV11-1 and TRBJ2-7; 10 bases agree with TRBD2. CDR3 amino acids: CASSLAASGSINEQYF. The DNA of the CDR3 is TGTGCCAGCAGCTTAGCGGCTAGCGGGAGTATCAACGAGCAGTACTTC.